This entry lists 31 T cell receptor beta chains sequenced from one sample in a study of cytomegalovirus exposure and HLA in healthy donors. Use of 60 Vbeta and 13 Jbeta primers characterized the PCR. The table came from immunoSEQ multiplex PCR; TCRdb's copy has only in-frame clones and leaves some out. Of under 50,000 clones in the sample, roughly 87% were seen once. The source material was PBMCs. The receptors shown here come from a woman in her thirties or forties in good health and CMV-seropositive.

This clone appeared once. The CDR3: CASSQDGAGGPRNEQYF. The CDR3 coding sequence is TGCGCCAGCAGCCAAGATGGAGCGGGAGGGCCAAGGAACGAGCAGTACTTC. This chain links TRBV4-1 with TRBJ2-7, with TRBD2 matching over 10 bases. Germline V gene sequence: CDR1 MGHRA, CDR2 YSYEKL. CDR3 length equals 17 residues. V trimming: 0 bases; J trimming: 5 bases; junction bases outside the gene matches: 10.

This clone occurred once. The CDR3 region is CASTNGGFSYNEQFF. The CDR3 DNA reads TGTGCCAGCACCAACGGGGGGTTCTCCTACAATGAGCAGTTCTTC. This chain uses TRBV5-4 with TRBJ2-1; 7 nucleotides agree with TRBD2. The CDR3 covers 15 residues. After removal of 6 bases from V and 0 bases from J, the junction contained 6 bases not matched to a gene. Germline V gene sequence: CDR1 SGHNT, CDR2 YYREEE (reference sequence).

The chain joins TRBV20-1 to TRBJ2-1; D gene ambiguous. This CDR3 has 11 amino acids. Germline V gene lookup returns CDR1 DFQATT and CDR2 SNEGSKA (reference sequence). Trimming took off 0 bases at V and 10 bases at J, with 7 bases between the two ends. DNA of the CDR3: TGCAGTGCTAGAGATAAGCGAGAGCAGTTCTTC. The encoded protein is CSARDKREQFF.

The rearrangement joins TRBV5-1 to TRBJ1-2; TRBD1 matches 12 bases. In germline, CDR1 is SGHRS, CDR2 YFSETQ. The CDR3 length is 16 residues. The trim removed 4 bases at V and 4 bases at J, leaving 8 bases unmatched. CDR3 sequence (DNA): TGCGCCAGCAGCGGCACCCCGGGACAGGGGGCCTATGGCTACACCTTC. Its translation is CASSGTPGQGAYGYTF.

The chain recombines TRBV6-1 with TRBJ2-2, with 10 bases that match TRBD2. The CDR3 extends over 18 amino acids. Germline V gene data show CDR1 as MNHNS and CDR2 as SASEGT. V shed 2 bases and J 6 bases; nucleotides not matched to a gene: 12. CDR3 sequence (DNA): TGTGCCAGCAGTGAAAGAGAGCGGGGGGGCTGGGTAGCCGGGGAGCTGTTTTTT. It codes for CASSERERGGWVAGELFF.

This clone was counted a single time. This chain connects TRBV27 to TRBJ2-7; D is possibly TRBD2 (6 bases). From germline, CDR1 is MNHEY and CDR2 SMNVEV (reference sequence). The V gene lost 3 bases and the J gene lost 4 bases, with 28 bases spanning the gap. This CDR3 has 19 amino acids. The CDR3 region is CASSFGDPFGGGGLYEQYF. The CDR3 coding sequence is TGTGCCAGCAGTTTTGGAGATCCTTTCGGGGGTGGGGGGTTGTACGAGCAGTACTTC.

The chain joins TRBV9 to TRBJ2-2, with D possibly being TRBD1 (6 bases). Trimming pared 2 bases from V and 8 bases from J, leaving 13 bases between. CDR1 and CDR2 (germline): SGDLS, YYNGEE. CDR3 length: 14 residues. The CDR3 spells CASSVTTGLGELFF. CDR3 DNA sequence: TGTGCCAGCAGCGTCACCACAGGGTTGGGGGAGCTGTTTTTT.

This clone was counted between two and nine times. The chain recombines TRBV11-3 with TRBJ2-1; 9 nucleotides align to TRBD1. Germline CDR1 SGHNT, CDR2 YENEEA. This CDR3 comprises 17 residues. The trim removed 1 base at V and 7 bases at J, leaving 11 bases unmatched. CDR3 nucleotides: TGTGCCAGCAGCTTAGGTTTATCCGGGACAGGGTGGAATGAGCAGTTCTTC. Translation gives CASSLGLSGTGWNEQFF.

J is TRBJ1-1 and V is TRBV4-2; 7 bases align to TRBD1. Germline V CDR1 and CDR2: LGHNA, YNFKEQ. V lost 5 bases and J lost 6; bases outside the gene matches: 6. CDR3 length equals 13 residues. The CDR3 loop reads CASSSQGGAEAFF. The CDR3 region has the DNA TGTGCCAGCAGCTCCCAGGGGGGCGCTGAAGCTTTCTTT.

The chain has TRBV5-8 and TRBJ2-7; tentative D call: TRBD1 (6 bases). The CDR3 consists of 14 residues. The V and J ends lost 4 bases and 0 bases respectively, with 11 bases between them. Germline assignment: CDR1 SGHTS and CDR2 YDEGEE. The chain's CDR3 is CASSITGFSYEQYF. The CDR3 DNA follows: TGTGCCAGCAGCATTACAGGGTTCTCCTACGAGCAGTACTTC.

V is TRBV5-4 and J is TRBJ2-5; maybe TRBD2 (6 bases). Germline V gene data show CDR1 as SGHNT and CDR2 as YYREEE (reference sequence). CDR3 length equals 14 residues. The germline V and J ends were trimmed by 3 bases and 3 bases, with 12 bases remaining between them. The DNA for the CDR3 is TGTGCCAGCAGCTCCCGGGACTGGAAAGAGACCCAGTACTTC. Translation gives CASSSRDWKETQYF.

The CDR3 here is CASSTGTGDYEQYF. The CDR3 coding sequence is TGTGCCAGTAGTACCGGGACAGGGGATTACGAGCAGTACTTC. The chain uses TRBV19 and TRBJ2-7; 10 nucleotides align to TRBD1. Germline V gene sequence: CDR1 LNHDA, CDR2 SQIVND (reference sequence). Trimming cost V 4 bases and J 4 bases; bases outside gene matches: 4. CDR3 size: 14 residues.

V usage is TRBV7-6 and J usage is TRBJ2-2; TRBD2 aligns across 7 bases. Germline V gene lookup returns CDR1 SGHVS and CDR2 FNYEAQ. The CDR3 is made up of 15 amino acids. With 5 bases clipped from V and 4 bases from J, the junction kept 7 bases outside the gene matches. The chain's CDR3 is CASSRTSDGTGELFF. The DNA of the CDR3 is TGTGCCAGCAGCCGCACTAGCGATGGCACCGGGGAGCTGTTTTTT. The whole variable domain, filled in from reference TRBV7-6 and TRBJ2-2, reads GAGVSQSPRYKVTKRGQDVALRCDPISGHVSLYWYRQALGQGPEFLTYFNYEAQQDKSGLPNDRFSAERPEGSISTLTIQRTEQRDSAMYRCASSRTSDGTGELFFGEGSRLTVL.

The chain couples TRBV29-1 to TRBJ1-5; 7 nucleotides align to TRBD1. Germline CDR1 and CDR2: SQVTM and ANQGSEA. The CDR3 totals 13 residues. V was pared by 4 bases and J by 2 bases, with 2 bases of the junction left unmatched. CDR3 residues: CSVGDRGNQPQHF. CDR3 DNA: TGCAGCGTTGGTGACAGGGGCAATCAGCCCCAGCATTTT.

The chain combines TRBV4-1 with TRBJ2-1; 10 positions agree with TRBD2. The CDR3 loop spans 16 amino acids. Germline CDR1 reads MGHRA; CDR2 reads YSYEKL. The V segment lost 5 bases and the J segment 8 bases; nucleotides outside the gene matches: 12. DNA for the CDR3: TGCGCCAGCAGCGTTCTGAGCGGGAGGGCCGGCGATGAGCAGTTCTTC. This translates into CASSVLSGRAGDEQFF.

The chain uses TRBV27 and TRBJ1-1; a weak D match, TRBD1 (5 bases). Looked up from germline, CDR1 is MNHEY and CDR2 is SMNVEV (reference sequence). There are 13 residues in the CDR3. The ends were cut back, 0 bases at V and 6 bases at J, with 8 bases in the middle. The CDR3 reads CASSLSGGAEAFF. The CDR3 DNA reads TGTGCCAGCAGTTTATCGGGGGGAGCTGAAGCTTTCTTT.

The chain couples TRBV6-1 to TRBJ1-6; D uncertain. From germline, CDR1 is MNHNS and CDR2 SASEGT. There are 16 residues in the CDR3. With 3 bases removed from V and 1 base from J, the gap between germline ends came to 10 bases. DNA for the CDR3: TGTGCCAGCAGTGAGGGCGTAAAGTCCTATAATTCACCCCTCCACTTT. Protein: CASSEGVKSYNSPLHF.

The chain has TRBV10-1 and TRBJ1-3, with no clear D. The assigned J gene may be wrong: the sequence end matches TRBJ2-2 better. The CDR3 is made up of 11 amino acids. Germline V gene lookup returns CDR1 WNHNN and CDR2 SYGVQD (reference sequence). In DNA, the CDR3 is TGCGCCAGCTTTAGTGGCGGGGAGCTGTTTTTT. Protein sequence: CASFSGGELFF.

The rearrangement links TRBV9 to TRBJ2-1; unclear D gene. V was trimmed by 4 bases and J by 2 bases, leaving 10 bases between them. The CDR3 has 14 amino acids. Germline CDR1 SGDLS, CDR2 YYNGEE. CDR3 bases: TGTGCCAGCAGCCCCCGACTTGCCTACAATGAGCAGTTCTTC. It encodes CASSPRLAYNEQFF.

CDR3 coding DNA: TGTGCCAGCAGTAAATCCGACAAGAACAATCAGCCCCAGCATTTT. Encoded protein: CASSKSDKNNQPQHF. The gene calls are TRBV6-1 and TRBJ1-5, with D hard to call. V was trimmed by 5 bases and J by 3 bases, leaving 14 bases between them. The CDR3 has 15 residues. Germline V gene data show CDR1 as MNHNS and CDR2 as SASEGT.

The chain links TRBV6-4 to TRBJ2-2, with 11 bases aligning to TRBD2. Per the germline V gene, CDR1 is MRHNA and CDR2 is SNTAGT. The CDR3 extends over 16 amino acids. The V segment lost 3 bases and the J segment 4 bases; nucleotides outside the gene matches: 4. The CDR3 loop is CASSDSGGAFTGELFF. DNA for the CDR3: TGTGCCAGCAGTGATAGCGGGGGGGCCTTCACCGGGGAGCTGTTTTTT.

The chain has TRBV5-4 and TRBJ1-1, with no clear D. Trimming left V 0 bases short and J 1 base short, with 10 bases between. Germline V gene data show CDR1 as SGHNT and CDR2 as YYREEE (reference sequence). There are 15 residues in the CDR3. CDR3 in amino acids: CASSLAGLQNTEAFF. Written as DNA, the CDR3 is TGTGCCAGCAGCTTGGCCGGTCTGCAGAACACTGAAGCTTTCTTT.

The rearrangement uses TRBV5-1 and TRBJ1-1; possible D gene TRBD1, 6 bases. Trimming left V 3 bases short and J 9 bases short, with 15 bases between. This CDR3 contains 13 residues. From germline, CDR1 is SGHRS and CDR2 YFSETQ. The CDR3 region has the DNA TGCGCCAGCAGCTCAACAGGGTTACAAAAAGCTTTCTTT. Residues: CASSSTGLQKAFF.

The chain combines TRBV5-1 with TRBJ2-7; 7 bases line up with TRBD1. The CDR3 is made up of 14 amino acids. Germline CDR1 reads SGHRS; CDR2 reads YFSETQ. V dropped 4 bases and J dropped 2; count of bases not matched to a gene: 6. CDR3 amino acids: CASSVQGTPYEQYF. Written as DNA, the CDR3 is TGCGCCAGCAGCGTACAGGGGACCCCCTACGAGCAGTACTTC.

The chain recombines TRBV5-1 with TRBJ2-1; D remains ambiguous. CDR3 size: 13 residues. V dropped 4 bases and J dropped 6 bases, with 11 bases sitting between them. Germline V gene lookup returns CDR1 SGHRS and CDR2 YFSETQ. CDR3 region: CASSLPPGNEQFF. Written as DNA, the CDR3 is TGCGCCAGCAGCCTCCCCCCAGGCAATGAGCAGTTCTTC. Full variable domain (missing parts from reference TRBV5-1 and TRBJ2-1): KAGVTQTPRYLIKTRGQQVTLSCSPISGHRSVSWYQQTPGQGLQFLFEYFSETQRNKGNFPGRFSGRQFSNSRSEMNVSTLELGDSALYLCASSLPPGNEQFFGPGTRLTVL.

V usage is TRBV5-8 and J usage is TRBJ2-3; 13 bases align to TRBD2. V lost 6 bases, J lost 5 bases, and 9 bases stayed unmatched. The CDR3 totals 16 residues. Germline V gene data show CDR1 as SGHTS and CDR2 as YDEGEE. The CDR3 spells CASIQFRTSGGDTQYF. CDR3 DNA: TGTGCCAGCATTCAATTCAGGACTAGCGGGGGAGATACGCAGTATTTT.

The CDR3 nucleotides read TGTGCCAGCAGCTCAACAGGGGGCGCGGACTATGGCTACACCTTC. This codes for CASSSTGGADYGYTF. This chain links TRBV7-9 with TRBJ1-2; 9 bases are a match to TRBD1. Germline CDR1 is SEHNR and CDR2 is FQNEAQ (reference sequence). V was clipped by 4 bases and J by 3 bases; unmatched bases: 6. There are 15 residues in the CDR3.

The chain is built from TRBV6-1 and TRBJ1-4, with D possibly being TRBD1 (5 bases). The V end lost 6 bases, the J end lost 7 bases, and 15 bases lay between the germline ends. The CDR3 sequence is 14 residues long. Per germline, CDR1 MNHNS and CDR2 SASEGT. CDR3 DNA sequence: TGTGCCAGCAGCCCCAGGGCTACCGGTGAAAAACTGTTTTTT. Its protein is CASSPRATGEKLFF.

V usage is TRBV29-1 and J usage is TRBJ1-1; D remains unclear. Germline loops: CDR1 SQVTM, CDR2 ANQGSEA. The CDR3 consists of 10 residues. V was cut by 5 bases and J by 6 bases, with 7 bases left in between. The CDR3: CSVSGAEAFF. The CDR3 DNA is TGCAGCGTTAGCGGGGCTGAAGCTTTCTTT.

This rearrangement joins TRBV6-5 to TRBJ2-7; 7 bases are shared with TRBD1. After removal of 3 bases from V and 1 base from J, the junction contained 6 bases not matched to a gene. This CDR3 is 15 amino acids long. Germline V gene data show CDR1 as MNHEY and CDR2 as SVGAGI. The CDR3 DNA reads TGTGCCAGCAGTTATCAGGGACAGACTTCCTACGAGCAGTACTTC. Residues: CASSYQGQTSYEQYF.

The rearrangement links TRBV30 to TRBJ1-2; TRBD1 aligns across 7 bases. The CDR3 consists of 14 residues. Germline V gene lookup returns CDR1 GTSNPN and CDR2 SVGIG (reference sequence). With 5 bases clipped from V and 6 bases from J, the junction kept 12 bases outside the gene matches. The CDR3 loop reads CAWGRPGTADGYTF. CDR3 in DNA: TGTGCCTGGGGCAGACCCGGGACAGCGGATGGCTACACCTTC.